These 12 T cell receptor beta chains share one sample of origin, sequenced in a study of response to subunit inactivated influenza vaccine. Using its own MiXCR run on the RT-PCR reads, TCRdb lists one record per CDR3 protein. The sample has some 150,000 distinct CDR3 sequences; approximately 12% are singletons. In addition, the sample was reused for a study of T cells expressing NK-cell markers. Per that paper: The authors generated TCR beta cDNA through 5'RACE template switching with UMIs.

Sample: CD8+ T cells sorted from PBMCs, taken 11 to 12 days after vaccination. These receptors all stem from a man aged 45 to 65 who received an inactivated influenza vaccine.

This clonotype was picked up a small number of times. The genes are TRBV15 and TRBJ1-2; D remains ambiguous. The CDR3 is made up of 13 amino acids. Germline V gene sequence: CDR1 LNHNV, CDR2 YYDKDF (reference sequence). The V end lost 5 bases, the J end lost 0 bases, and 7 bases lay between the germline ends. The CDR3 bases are TGTGCCACCAGCGAGAGGGCTAACTATGGCTACACCTTC. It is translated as CATSERANYGYTF. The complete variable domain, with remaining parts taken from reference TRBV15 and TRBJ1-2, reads DAMVIQNPRYQVTQFGKPVTLSCSQTLNHNVMYWYQQKSSQAPKLLFHYYDKDFNNEADTPDNFQSRRPNTSFCFLDIRSPGLGDTAMYLCATSERANYGYTFGSGTRLTVV.

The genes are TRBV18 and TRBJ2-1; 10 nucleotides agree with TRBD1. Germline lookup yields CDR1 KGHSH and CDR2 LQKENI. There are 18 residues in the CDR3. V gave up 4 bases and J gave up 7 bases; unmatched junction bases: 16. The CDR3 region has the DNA TGTGCCAGCTCACTAAGTATCTATAGACAGGGGGCTCGTAATGAGCAGTTCTTC. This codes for CASSLSIYRQGARNEQFF.

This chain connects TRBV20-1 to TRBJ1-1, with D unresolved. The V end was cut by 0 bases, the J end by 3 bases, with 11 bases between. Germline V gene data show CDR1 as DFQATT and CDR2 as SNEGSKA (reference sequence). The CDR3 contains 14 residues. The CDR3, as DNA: TGCAGTGCTAGAGATGGAGACGTGCACACTGAAGCTTTCTTT. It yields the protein CSARDGDVHTEAFF.

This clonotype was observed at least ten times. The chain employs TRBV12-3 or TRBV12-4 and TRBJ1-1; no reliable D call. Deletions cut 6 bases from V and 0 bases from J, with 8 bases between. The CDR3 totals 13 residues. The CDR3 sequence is CASSPGMNTEAFF. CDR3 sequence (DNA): TGTGCCAGCAGCCCGGGTATGAACACTGAAGCTTTCTTT.

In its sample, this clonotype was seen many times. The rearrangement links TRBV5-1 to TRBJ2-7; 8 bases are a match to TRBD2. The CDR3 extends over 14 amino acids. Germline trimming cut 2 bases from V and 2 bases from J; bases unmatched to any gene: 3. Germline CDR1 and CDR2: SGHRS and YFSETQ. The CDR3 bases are TGCGCCAGCAGCTTAACTAGCGGAACCTACGAGCAGTACTTC. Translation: CASSLTSGTYEQYF.

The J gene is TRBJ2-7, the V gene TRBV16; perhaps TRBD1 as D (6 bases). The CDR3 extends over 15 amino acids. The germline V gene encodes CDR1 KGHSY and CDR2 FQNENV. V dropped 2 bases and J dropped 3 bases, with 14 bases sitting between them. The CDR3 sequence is CASSQGMAGVYEQYF. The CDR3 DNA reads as TGTGCCAGCAGCCAAGGTATGGCAGGGGTCTACGAGCAGTACTTC.

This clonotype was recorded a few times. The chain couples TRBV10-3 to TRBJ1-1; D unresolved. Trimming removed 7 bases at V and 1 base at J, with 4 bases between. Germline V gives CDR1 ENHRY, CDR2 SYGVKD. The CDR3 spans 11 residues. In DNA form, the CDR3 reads TGTGCCATCATGGCGAACACTGAAGCTTTCTTT. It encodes CAIMANTEAFF.

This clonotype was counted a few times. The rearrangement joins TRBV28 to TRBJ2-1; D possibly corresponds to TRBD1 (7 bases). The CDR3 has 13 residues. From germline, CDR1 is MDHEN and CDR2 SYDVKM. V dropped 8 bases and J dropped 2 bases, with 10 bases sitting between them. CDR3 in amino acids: CASAGQTYNEQFF. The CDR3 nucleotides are TGTGCCAGCGCGGGACAGACCTACAATGAGCAGTTCTTC.

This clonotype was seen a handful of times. The CDR3 sequence: CAISGLWGPPYEQYF. The CDR3 nucleotides are TGTGCCATCAGTGGTCTCTGGGGCCCCCCCTACGAGCAGTACTTC. The chain uses TRBV10-3 and TRBJ2-7; tentatively, D is TRBD1 (5 bases). CDR3 size: 15 residues. From germline, CDR1 is ENHRY and CDR2 SYGVKD. Trimming stripped 4 bases from V and 2 bases from J, with 15 bases between.

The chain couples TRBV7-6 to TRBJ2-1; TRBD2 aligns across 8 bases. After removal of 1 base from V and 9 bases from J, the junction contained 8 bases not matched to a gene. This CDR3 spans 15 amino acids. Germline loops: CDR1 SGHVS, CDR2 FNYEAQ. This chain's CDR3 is CASSLGSGGAIEQFF. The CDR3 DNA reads TGTGCCAGCAGCTTAGGGTCCGGGGGGGCCATTGAGCAGTTCTTC.

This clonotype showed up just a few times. CDR3 DNA sequence: TGCAGTGCCCTCCGGGACAGAACTAAATACGAGCAGTACTTC. Amino acids: CSALRDRTKYEQYF. V usage is TRBV20-1 and J usage is TRBJ2-7, with TRBD1 matching over 7 bases. The germline V gene has CDR1 DFQATT and CDR2 SNEGSKA (reference sequence). Unmatched junction bases numbered 12, after V lost 6 bases and J lost 4 bases. This CDR3 is built from 14 residues.

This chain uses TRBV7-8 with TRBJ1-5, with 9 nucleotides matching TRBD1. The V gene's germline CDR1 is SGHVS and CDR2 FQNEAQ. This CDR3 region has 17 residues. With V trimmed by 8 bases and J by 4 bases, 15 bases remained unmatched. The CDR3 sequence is CASDTLGGQGTNQPQHF. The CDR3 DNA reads TGTGCCAGCGATACCTTAGGAGGACAGGGGACGAATCAGCCCCAGCATTTT.